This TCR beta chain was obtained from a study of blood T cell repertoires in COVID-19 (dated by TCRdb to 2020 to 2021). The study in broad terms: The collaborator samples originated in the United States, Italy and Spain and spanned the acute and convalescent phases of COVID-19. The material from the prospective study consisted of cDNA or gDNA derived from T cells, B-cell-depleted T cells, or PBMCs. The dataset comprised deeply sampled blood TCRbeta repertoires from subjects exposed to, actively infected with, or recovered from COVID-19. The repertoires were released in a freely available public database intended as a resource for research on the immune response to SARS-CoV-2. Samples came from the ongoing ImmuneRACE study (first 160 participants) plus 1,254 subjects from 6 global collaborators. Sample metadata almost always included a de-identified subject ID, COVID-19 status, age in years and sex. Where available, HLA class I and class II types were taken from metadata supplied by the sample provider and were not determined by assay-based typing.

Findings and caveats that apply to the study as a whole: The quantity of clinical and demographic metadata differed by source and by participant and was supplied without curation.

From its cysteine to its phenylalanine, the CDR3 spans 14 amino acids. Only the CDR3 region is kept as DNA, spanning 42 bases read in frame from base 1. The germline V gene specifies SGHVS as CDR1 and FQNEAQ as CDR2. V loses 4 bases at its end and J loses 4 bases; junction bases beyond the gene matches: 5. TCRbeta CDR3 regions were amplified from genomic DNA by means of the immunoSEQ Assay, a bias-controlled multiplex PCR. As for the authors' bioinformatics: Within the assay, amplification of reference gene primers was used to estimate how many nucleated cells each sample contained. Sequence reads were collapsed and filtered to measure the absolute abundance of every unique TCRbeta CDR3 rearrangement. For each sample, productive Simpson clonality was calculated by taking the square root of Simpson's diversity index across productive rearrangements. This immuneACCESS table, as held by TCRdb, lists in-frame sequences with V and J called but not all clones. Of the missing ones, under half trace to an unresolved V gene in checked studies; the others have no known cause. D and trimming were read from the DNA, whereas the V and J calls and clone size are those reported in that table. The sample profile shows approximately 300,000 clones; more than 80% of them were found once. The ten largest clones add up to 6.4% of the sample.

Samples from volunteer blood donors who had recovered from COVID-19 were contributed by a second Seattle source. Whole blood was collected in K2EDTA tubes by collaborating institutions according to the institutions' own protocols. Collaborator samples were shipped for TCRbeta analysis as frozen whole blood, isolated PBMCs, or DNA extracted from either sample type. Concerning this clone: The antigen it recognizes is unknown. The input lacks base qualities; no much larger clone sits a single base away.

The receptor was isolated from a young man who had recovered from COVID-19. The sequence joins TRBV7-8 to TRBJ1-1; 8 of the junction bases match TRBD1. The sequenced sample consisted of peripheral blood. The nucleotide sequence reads TGTGCCAGCAGCTCGGACAGGGTGACCACTGAAGCTTTCTTT. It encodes CASSSDRVTTEAFF.